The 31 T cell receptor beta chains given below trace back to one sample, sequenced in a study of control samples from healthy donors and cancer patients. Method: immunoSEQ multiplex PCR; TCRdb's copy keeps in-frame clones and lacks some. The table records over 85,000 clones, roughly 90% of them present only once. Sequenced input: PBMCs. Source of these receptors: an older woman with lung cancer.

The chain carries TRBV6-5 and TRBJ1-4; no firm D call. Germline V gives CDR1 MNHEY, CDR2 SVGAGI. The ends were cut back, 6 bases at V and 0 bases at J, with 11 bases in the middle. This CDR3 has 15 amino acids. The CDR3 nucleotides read TGTGCCAGCAGACACCCGAGTGCAACTAATGAAAAACTGTTTTTT. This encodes CASRHPSATNEKLFF.

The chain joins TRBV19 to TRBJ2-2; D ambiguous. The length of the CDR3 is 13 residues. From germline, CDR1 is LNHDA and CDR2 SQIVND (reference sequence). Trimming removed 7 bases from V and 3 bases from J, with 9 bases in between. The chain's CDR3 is CASIRPYTGELFF. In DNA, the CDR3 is TGTGCCAGTATACGGCCCTACACCGGGGAGCTGTTTTTT. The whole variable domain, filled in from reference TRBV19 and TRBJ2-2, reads DGGITQSPKYLFRKEGQNVTLSCEQNLNHDAMYWYRQDPGQGLRLIYYSQIVNDFQKGDIAEGYSVSREKKESFPLTVTSAQKNPTAFYLCASIRPYTGELFFGEGSRLTVL.

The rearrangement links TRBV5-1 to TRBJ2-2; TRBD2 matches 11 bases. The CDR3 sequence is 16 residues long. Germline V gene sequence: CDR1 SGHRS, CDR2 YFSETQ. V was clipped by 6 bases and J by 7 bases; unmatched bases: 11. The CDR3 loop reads CASTVSGRVQDGELFF. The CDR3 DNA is TGCGCCAGCACCGTTAGCGGGAGGGTCCAGGACGGGGAGCTGTTTTTT. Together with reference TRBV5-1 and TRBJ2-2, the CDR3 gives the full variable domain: KAGVTQTPRYLIKTRGQQVTLSCSPISGHRSVSWYQQTPGQGLQFLFEYFSETQRNKGNFPGRFSGRQFSNSRSEMNVSTLELGDSALYLCASTVSGRVQDGELFFGEGSRLTVL.

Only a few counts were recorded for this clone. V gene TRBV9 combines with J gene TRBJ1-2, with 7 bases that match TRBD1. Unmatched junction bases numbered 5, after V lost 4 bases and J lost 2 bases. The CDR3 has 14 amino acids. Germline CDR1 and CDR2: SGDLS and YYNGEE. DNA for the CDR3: TGTGCCAGCAGCACCCAGACAGGGAACTATGGCTACACCTTC. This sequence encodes CASSTQTGNYGYTF.

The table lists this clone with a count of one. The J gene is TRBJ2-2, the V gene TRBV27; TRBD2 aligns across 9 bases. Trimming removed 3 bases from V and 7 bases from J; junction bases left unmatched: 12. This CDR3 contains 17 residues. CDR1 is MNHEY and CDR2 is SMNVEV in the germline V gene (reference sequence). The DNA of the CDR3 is TGTGCCAGCAGTTTCCTTGGGGCGGGAGGGCCGAACGGGGAGCTGTTTTTT. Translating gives CASSFLGAGGPNGELFF.

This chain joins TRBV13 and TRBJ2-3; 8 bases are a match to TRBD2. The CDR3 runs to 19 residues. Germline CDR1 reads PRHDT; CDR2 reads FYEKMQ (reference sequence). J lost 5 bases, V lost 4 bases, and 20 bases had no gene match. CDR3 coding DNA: TGTGCCAGCAGCTGGCGACTAGCGCAGGTAGGAGCCACACAAGATACGCAGTATTTT. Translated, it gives CASSWRLAQVGATQDTQYF. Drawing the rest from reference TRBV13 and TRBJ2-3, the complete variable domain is AAGVIQSPRHLIKEKRETATLKCYPIPRHDTVYWYQQGPGQDPQFLISFYEKMQSDKGSIPDRFSAQQFSDYHSELNMSSLELGDSALYFCASSWRLAQVGATQDTQYFGPGTRLTVL.

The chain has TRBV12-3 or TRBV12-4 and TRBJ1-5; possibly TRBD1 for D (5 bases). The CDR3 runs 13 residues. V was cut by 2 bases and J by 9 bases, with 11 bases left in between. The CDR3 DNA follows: TGTGCCAGCAGTTTATCGGGGGACCGGCCCCAGCATTTT. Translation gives CASSLSGDRPQHF.

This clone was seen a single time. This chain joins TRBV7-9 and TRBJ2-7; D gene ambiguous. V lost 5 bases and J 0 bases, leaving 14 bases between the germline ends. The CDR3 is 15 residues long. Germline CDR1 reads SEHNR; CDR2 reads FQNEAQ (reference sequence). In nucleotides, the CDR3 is TGTGCCAGCAGCAGGTCGGACGGTGGCTCCTACGAGCAGTACTTC. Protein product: CASSRSDGGSYEQYF.

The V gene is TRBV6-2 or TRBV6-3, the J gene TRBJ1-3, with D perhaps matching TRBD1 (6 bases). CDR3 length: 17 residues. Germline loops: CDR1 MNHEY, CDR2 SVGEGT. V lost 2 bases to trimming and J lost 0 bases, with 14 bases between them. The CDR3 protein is CASSYAGQTYSGNTIYF. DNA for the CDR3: TGTGCCAGCAGTTACGCTGGACAGACCTACTCTGGAAACACCATATATTTT.

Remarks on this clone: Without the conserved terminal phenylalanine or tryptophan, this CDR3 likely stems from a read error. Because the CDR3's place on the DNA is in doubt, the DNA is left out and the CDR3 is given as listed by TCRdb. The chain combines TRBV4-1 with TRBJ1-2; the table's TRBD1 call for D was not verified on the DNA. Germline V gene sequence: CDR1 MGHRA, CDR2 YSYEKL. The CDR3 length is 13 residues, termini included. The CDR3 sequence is CASSSGQGALRSV.

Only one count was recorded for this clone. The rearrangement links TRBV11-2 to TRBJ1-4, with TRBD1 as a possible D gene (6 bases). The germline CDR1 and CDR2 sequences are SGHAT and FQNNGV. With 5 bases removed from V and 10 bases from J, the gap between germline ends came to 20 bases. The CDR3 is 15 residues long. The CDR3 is CASSGGSGGPGKLFF. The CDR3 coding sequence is TGTGCCAGCAGCGGAGGGTCCGGGGGGCCCGGAAAACTGTTTTTT. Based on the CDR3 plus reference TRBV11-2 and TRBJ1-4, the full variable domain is EAGVAQSPRYKIIEKRQSVAFWCNPISGHATLYWYQQILGQGPKLLIQFQNNGVVDDSQLPKDRFSAERLKGVDSTLKIQPAKLEDSAVYLCASSGGSGGPGKLFFGSGTQLSVL.

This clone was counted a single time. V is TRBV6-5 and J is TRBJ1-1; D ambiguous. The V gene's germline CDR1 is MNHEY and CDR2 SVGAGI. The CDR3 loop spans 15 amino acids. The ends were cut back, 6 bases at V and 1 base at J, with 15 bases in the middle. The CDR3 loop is CASRSTWTGNTEAFF. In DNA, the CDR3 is TGTGCCAGCAGGTCAACCTGGACGGGGAACACTGAAGCTTTCTTT.

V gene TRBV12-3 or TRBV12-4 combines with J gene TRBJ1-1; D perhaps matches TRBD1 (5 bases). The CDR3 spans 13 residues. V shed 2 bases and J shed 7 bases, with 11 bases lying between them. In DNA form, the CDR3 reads TGTGCCAGCAGTTTATTCGGGGGTGGTGAAGCTTTCTTT. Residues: CASSLFGGGEAFF.

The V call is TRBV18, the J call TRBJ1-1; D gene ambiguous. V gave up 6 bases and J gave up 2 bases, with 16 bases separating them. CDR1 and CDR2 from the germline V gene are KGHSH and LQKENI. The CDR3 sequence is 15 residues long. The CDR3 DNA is TGTGCCAGCTCCCCAAATACCGACCTCAACACTGAAGCTTTCTTT. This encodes CASSPNTDLNTEAFF.

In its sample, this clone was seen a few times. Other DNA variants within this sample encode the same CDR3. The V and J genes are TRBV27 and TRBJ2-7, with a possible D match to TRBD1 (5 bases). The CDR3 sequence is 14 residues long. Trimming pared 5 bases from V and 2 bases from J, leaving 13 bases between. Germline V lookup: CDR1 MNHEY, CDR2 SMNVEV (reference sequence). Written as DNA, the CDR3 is TGTGCCAGCAGTCCTTTGACAGAAACCTACGAGCAGTACTTC. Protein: CASSPLTETYEQYF.

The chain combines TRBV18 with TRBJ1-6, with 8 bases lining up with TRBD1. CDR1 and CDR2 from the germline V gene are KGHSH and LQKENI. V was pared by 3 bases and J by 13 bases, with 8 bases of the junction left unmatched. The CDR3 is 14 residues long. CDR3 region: CASSPRGREVPLHF. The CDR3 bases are TGTGCCAGCTCACCCAGGGGGCGCGAAGTTCCCCTCCACTTT.

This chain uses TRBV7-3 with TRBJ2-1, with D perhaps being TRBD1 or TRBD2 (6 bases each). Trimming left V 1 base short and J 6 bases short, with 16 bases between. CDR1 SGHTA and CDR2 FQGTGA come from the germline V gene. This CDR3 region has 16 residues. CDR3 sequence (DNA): TGTGCCAGCAGCTTAAGGGGGGCAGGCGGCCTCAATGAGCAGTTCTTC. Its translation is CASSLRGAGGLNEQFF.

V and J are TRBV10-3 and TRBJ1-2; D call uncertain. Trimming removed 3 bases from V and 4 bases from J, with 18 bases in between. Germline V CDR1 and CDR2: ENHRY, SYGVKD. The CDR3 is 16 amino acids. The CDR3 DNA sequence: TGTGCCATCAGTGAACAAGTAGGGCAGTTCATCTATGGCTACACCTTC. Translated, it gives CAISEQVGQFIYGYTF.

CDR3 sequence reads: CASSIGTASYEQYF. As DNA, the CDR3 is TGTGCCAGCAGTATCGGGACAGCTTCCTACGAGCAGTACTTC. The gene calls are TRBV6-5 and TRBJ2-7; the match to TRBD1 covers 7 bases. The germline V gene has CDR1 MNHEY and CDR2 SVGAGI. CDR3 length: 14 amino acids. The junction had 5 bases not matched to a gene; V was cut back by 5 bases and J by 1 base.

The CDR3 DNA sequence: TGTGCCAGCAGTCCCGCCTGGGACACCGGACGCGGCTACACCTTC. Its protein product is CASSPAWDTGRGYTF. The V call is TRBV5-4, the J call TRBJ1-2, with D perhaps matching TRBD1 (6 bases). The CDR3 covers 15 residues. Germline V lookup: CDR1 SGHNT, CDR2 YYREEE (reference sequence). Trimming pared 5 bases from V and 8 bases from J, leaving 22 bases between.

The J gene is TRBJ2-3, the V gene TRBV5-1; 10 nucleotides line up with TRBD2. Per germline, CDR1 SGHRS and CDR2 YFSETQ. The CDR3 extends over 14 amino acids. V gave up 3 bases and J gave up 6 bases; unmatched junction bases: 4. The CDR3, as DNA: TGCGCCAGCAGCTCAAGCGGGGGGGCGGATACGCAGTATTTT. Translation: CASSSSGGADTQYF.

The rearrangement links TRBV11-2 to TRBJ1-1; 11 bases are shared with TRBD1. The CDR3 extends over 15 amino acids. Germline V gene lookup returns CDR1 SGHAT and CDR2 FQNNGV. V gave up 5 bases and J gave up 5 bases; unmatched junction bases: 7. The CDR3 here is CASSHRDRGATEAFF. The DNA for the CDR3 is TGTGCCAGCAGCCACCGGGACAGGGGGGCAACTGAAGCTTTCTTT.

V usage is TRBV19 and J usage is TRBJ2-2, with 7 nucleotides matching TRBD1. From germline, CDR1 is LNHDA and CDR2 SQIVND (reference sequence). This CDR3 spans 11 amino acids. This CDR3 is CGTGGTGELFF. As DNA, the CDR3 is TGTGGGACAGGTGGGACCGGGGAGCTGTTTTTT.

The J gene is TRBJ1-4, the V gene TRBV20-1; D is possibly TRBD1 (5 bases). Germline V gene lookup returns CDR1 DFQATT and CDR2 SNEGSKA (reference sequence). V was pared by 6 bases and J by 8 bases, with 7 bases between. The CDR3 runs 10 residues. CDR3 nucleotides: TGCAGTGCGGGGGAAGAAAAACTGTTTTTT. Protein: CSAGEEKLFF.

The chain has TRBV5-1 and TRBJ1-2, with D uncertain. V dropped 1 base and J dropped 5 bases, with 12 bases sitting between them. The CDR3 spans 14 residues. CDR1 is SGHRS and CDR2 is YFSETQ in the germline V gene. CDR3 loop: CASSLSYGVYGYTF. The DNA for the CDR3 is TGCGCCAGCAGCTTGAGTTATGGGGTTTATGGCTACACCTTC.

CDR3 loop: CASSHASQGMAYEQYF. Here the CDR3 DNA reads TGTGCCAGCAGCCATGCGTCACAGGGCATGGCCTACGAGCAGTACTTC. The genes are TRBV4-2 and TRBJ2-7; D may be TRBD1 (6 bases). This CDR3 is 16 amino acids long. Trimming pared 3 bases from V and 2 bases from J, leaving 17 bases between. The germline V gene encodes CDR1 LGHNA and CDR2 YNFKEQ.

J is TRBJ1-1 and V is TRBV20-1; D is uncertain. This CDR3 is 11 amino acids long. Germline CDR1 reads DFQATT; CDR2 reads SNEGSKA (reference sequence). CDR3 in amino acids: CNLVMGSSAFF. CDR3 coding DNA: TGCAATCTGGTGATGGGCTCGAGTGCTTTCTTT.

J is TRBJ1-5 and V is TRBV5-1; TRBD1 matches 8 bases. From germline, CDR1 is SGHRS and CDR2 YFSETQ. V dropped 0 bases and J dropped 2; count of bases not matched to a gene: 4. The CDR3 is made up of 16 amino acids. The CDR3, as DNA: TGCGCCAGCAGCTTGGCCCCGACAGGGGGCAATCAGCCCCAGCATTTT. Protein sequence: CASSLAPTGGNQPQHF.

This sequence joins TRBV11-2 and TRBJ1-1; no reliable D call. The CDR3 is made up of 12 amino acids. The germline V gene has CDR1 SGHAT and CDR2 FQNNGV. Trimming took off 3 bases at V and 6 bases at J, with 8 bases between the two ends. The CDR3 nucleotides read TGTGCCAGCAGCTTGATGCTCTCTGAAGCTTTCTTT. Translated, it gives CASSLMLSEAFF.

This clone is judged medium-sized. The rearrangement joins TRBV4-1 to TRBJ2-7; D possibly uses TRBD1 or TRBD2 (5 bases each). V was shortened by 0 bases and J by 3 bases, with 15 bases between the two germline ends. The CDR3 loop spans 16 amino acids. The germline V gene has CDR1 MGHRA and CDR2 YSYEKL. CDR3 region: CASSQEPRGRRYEQYF. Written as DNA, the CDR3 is TGCGCCAGCAGCCAAGAACCGAGGGGACGGCGCTACGAGCAGTACTTC.

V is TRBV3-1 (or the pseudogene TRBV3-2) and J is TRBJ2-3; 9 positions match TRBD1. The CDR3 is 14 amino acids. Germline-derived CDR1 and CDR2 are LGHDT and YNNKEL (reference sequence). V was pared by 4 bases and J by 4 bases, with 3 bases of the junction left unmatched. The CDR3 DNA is TGTGCCAGCAGCCTACAGGGGGCTGCAGATACGCAGTATTTT. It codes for CASSLQGAADTQYF.